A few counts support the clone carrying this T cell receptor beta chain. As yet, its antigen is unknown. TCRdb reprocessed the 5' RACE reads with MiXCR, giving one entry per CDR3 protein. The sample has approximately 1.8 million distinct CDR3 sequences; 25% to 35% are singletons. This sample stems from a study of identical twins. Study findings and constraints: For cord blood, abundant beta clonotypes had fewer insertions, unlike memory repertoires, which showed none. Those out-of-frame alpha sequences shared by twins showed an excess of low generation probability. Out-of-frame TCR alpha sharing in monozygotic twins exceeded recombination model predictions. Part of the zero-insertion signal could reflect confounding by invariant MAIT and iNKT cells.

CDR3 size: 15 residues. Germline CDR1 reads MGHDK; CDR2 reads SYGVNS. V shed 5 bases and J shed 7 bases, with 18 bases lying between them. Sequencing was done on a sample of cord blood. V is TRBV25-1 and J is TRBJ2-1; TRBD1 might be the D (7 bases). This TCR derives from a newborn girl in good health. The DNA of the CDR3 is TGTGCCAGCAGTTCAGGGGGGCAGGGGAAGAATGAGCAGTTCTTC. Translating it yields CASSSGGQGKNEQFF.